The present TCR beta chain was sequenced within a study of blood T cell repertoires in COVID-19. The wider study: The United States, Italy and Spain were the sources of the acute and convalescent COVID-19 samples. From T cells, B-cell-depleted T cells, or PBMCs came the material, which was cDNA or gDNA.

This clone was seen a single time. In the original processing: Cell counts per sample came from amplifying reference gene primers. Sequenced by immunoSEQ multiplex PCR; TCRdb stores in-frame clones only, minus some. That table supplies the V and J calls and clone size; D and trimming were determined from the DNA. The sample carries roughly 150,000 clones, roughly four fifths recorded once. Germline V gene sequence: CDR1 MGHRA, CDR2 YSYEKL. The V gene end was trimmed by 6 bases and the J gene end by 6 bases; junction bases not matched to a gene: 7. The CDR3 length is 14 residues. The receptor's source is a human donor with acute or convalescent COVID-19. The donor label of this sample is uncertain. The sequencing sample was made of peripheral blood. The V and J genes are TRBV4-1 and TRBJ2-7, with 11 nucleotides matching TRBD1. The CDR3 here is CASRTGQGAFEQYF. The CDR3 DNA reads as TGCGCCAGCAGGACAGGACAGGGGGCTTTCGAGCAGTACTTC.